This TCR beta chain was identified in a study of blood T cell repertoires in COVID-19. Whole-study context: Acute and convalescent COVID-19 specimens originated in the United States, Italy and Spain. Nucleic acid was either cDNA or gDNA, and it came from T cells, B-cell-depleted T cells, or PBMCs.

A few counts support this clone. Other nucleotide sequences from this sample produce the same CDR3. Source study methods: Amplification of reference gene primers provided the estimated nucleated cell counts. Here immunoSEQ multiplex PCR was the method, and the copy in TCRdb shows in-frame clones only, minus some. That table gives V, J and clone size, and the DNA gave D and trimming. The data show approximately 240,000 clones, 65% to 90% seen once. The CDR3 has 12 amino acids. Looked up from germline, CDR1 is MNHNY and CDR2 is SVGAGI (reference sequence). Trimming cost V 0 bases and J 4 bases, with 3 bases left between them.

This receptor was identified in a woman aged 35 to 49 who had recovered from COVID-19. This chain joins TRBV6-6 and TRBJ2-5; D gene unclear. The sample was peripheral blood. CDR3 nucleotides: TGTGCCAGCAGTTACTCGAGAGAGACCCAGTACTTC. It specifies CASSYSRETQYF.